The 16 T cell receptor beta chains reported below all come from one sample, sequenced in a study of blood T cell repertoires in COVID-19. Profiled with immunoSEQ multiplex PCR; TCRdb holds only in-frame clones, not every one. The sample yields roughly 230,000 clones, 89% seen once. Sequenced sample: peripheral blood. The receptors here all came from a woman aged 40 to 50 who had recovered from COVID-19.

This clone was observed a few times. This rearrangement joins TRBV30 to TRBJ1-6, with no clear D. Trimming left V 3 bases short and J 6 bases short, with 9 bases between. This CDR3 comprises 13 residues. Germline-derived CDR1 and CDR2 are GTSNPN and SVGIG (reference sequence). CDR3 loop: CAWRADFNSPLHF. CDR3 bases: TGTGCCTGGAGGGCAGACTTTAATTCACCCCTCCACTTT.

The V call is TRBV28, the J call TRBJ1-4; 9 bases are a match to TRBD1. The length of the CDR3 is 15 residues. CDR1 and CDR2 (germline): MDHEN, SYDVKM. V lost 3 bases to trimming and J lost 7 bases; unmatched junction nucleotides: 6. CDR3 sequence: CASSLPGTGSEKLFF. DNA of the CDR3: TGTGCCAGCAGTTTGCCCGGGACAGGGAGTGAAAAACTGTTTTTT.

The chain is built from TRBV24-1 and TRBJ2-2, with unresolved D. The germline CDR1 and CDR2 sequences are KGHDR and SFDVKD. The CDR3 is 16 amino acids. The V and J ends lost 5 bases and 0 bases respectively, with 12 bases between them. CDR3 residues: CATSVAGRTNTGELFF. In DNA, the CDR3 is TGTGCCACCAGTGTAGCCGGCAGAACGAACACCGGGGAGCTGTTTTTT.

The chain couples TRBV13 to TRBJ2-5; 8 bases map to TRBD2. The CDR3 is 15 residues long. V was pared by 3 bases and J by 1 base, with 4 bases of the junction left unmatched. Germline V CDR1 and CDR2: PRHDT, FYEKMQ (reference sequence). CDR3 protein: CASSLSGGTQETQYF. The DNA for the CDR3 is TGTGCCAGCAGCTTGAGCGGGGGAACCCAAGAGACCCAGTACTTC.

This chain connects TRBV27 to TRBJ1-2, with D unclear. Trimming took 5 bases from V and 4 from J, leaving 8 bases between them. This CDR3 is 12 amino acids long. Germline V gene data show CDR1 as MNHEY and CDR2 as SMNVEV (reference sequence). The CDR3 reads CASSAAGYGYTF. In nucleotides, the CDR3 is TGTGCCAGCAGTGCGGCCGGCTATGGCTACACCTTC.

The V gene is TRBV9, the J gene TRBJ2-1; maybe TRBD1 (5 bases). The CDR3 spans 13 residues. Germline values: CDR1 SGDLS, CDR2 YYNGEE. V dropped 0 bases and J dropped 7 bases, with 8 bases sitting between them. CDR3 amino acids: CASSVAGKNEQFF. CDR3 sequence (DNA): TGTGCCAGCAGCGTAGCAGGGAAGAATGAGCAGTTCTTC.

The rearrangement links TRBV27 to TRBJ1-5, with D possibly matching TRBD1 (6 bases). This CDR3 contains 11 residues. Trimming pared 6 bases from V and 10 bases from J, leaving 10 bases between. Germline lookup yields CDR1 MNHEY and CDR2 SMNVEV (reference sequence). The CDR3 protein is CASRRTVPQHF. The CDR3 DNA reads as TGTGCCAGCAGGAGGACAGTCCCCCAGCATTTT.

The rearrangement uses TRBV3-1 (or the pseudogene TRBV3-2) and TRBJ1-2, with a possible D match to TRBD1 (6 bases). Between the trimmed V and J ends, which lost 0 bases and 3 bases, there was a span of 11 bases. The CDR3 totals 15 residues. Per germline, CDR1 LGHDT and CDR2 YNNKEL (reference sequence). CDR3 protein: CASSQDQTGYYGYTF. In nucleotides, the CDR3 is TGTGCCAGCAGCCAAGACCAGACAGGATACTATGGCTACACCTTC.

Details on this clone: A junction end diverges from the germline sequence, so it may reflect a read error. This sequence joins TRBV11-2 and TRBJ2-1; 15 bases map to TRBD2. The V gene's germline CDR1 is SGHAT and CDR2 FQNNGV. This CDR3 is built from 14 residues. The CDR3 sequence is CASSFRTSGGAAVF. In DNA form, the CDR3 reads TGTGCCAGCAGCTTCCGGACTAGCGGGGGGGCTGCGGTCTTC.

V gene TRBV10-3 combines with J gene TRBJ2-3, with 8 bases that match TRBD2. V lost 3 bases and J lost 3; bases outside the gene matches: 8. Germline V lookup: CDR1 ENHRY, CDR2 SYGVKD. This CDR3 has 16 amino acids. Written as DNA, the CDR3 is TGTGCCATCAGTGACCAGACTAGCGCAAGGACAGATACGCAGTATTTT. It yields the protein CAISDQTSARTDTQYF.

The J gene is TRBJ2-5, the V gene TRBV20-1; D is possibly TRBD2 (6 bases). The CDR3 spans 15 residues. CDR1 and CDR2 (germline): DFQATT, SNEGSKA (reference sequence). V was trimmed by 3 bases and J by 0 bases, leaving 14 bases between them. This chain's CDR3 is CSASPGLQYQETQYF. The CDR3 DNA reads TGCAGTGCTAGTCCGGGACTCCAGTACCAAGAGACCCAGTACTTC.

Here the CDR3 reads CAISESEVSATQYF. CDR3 coding DNA: TGTGCCATCAGTGAGTCGGAGGTATCGGCGACCCAGTACTTC. The chain combines TRBV10-3 with TRBJ2-5; tentative D call: TRBD2 (5 bases). The V end lost 0 bases, the J end lost 7 bases, and 12 bases lay between the germline ends. The CDR3 is 14 amino acids. Germline lookup yields CDR1 ENHRY and CDR2 SYGVKD.

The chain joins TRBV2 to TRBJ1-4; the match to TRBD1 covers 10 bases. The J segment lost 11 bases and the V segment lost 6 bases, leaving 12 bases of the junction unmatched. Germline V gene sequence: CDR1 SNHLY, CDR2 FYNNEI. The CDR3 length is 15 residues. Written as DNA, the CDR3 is TGTGCCAGCAGCTTCGACGGGACAGGGGCATGGAAACTGTTTTTT. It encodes CASSFDGTGAWKLFF.

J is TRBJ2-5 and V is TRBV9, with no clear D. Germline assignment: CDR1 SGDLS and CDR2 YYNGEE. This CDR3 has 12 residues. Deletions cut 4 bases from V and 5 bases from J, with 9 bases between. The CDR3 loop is CASSLSGETQYF. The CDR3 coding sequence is TGTGCCAGCAGCCTCTCCGGGGAGACCCAGTACTTC.

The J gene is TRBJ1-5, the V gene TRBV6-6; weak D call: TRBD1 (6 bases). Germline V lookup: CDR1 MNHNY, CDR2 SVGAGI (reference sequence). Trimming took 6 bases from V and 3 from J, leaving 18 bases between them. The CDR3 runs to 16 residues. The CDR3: CASSLQGRAFNQPQHF. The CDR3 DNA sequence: TGTGCCAGCAGCTTGCAGGGGCGAGCATTCAATCAGCCCCAGCATTTT.

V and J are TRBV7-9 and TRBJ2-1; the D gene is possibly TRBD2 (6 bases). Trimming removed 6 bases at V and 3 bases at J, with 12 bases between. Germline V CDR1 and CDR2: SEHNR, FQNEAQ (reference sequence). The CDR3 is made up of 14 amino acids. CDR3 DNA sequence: TGTGCCAGCAGGCCCGGGACTTACTACAATGAGCAGTTCTTC. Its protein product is CASRPGTYYNEQFF. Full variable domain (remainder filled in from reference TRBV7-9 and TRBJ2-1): DTGVSQNPRHKITKRGQNVTFRCDPISEHNRLYWYRQTLGQGPEFLTYFQNEAQLEKSRLLSDRFSAERPKGSFSTLEIQRTEQGDSAMYLCASRPGTYYNEQFFGPGTRLTVL.